Sequencing of this T cell receptor beta chain was carried out in a study of OX40 agonist ivuxolimab in advanced cancers. Study summary: Patients received the agonistic anti-OX40 (CD134) antibody ivuxolimab. At under 85% male, the cohort had a mean age of 60 years, ranging from roughly 20 to 90. Study conclusions and caveats: The mean number of expanded clones was higher in CD8+ T cells than in CD4+.

Autoimmune disease history or systemic immunosuppression meant exclusion. To note about this clone: The antigen remains unidentified.

Sequencing was performed with immunoSEQ multiplex PCR; in TCRdb, only in-frame clones are kept and a portion is missing. The sample holds 45,000 to 60,000 clones; around 90% are singletons and the top ten take approximately 5%. The input for sequencing was CD4+ or CD8+ T cells sorted from blood, taken in a trial of the OX40 agonist ivuxolimab. The source of this sequence is an adult with an advanced solid tumor such as melanoma, head and neck, liver or kidney cancer.

The CDR3 loop is CASSLGQAGEQYF. The CDR3 DNA sequence: TGCGCCAGCAGCCTCGGACAGGCGGGCGAGCAGTACTTC. The chain carries TRBV4-3 and TRBJ2-7, with TRBD1 identical over 7 bases. From germline, CDR1 is LGHNA and CDR2 YSLEER. J gave up 6 bases and V 4 bases, and 6 bases lay outside the gene matches. This CDR3 region has 13 residues.